This TCR beta chain was recovered during a study of T cell changes during pregnancy in multiple sclerosis. Only in-frame clones appear in the TCRdb table, and some are missing; sequencing was by immunoSEQ multiplex PCR. In the table there are approximately 65,000 clones, around 96% of which are singletons. CDR1 is GTSNPN, CDR2 SVGIG, per germline (reference sequence). The trim removed 4 bases at V and 10 bases at J, leaving 6 bases unmatched. The CDR3 runs 12 residues. The receptor was derived from a female donor with multiple sclerosis, enrolled in a pregnancy study. The chain employs TRBV30 and TRBJ2-1, with TRBD1 identical over 8 bases. The sequences come from CD8+ T cells from peripheral blood mononuclear cells, collected after pregnancy. Here the CDR3 DNA reads TGTGCCTGGACCTTGGACAGGGTGGAGCAGTTCTTC. Translating gives CAWTLDRVEQFF.